Reported below is one T cell receptor beta chain. The sample originates from a study of blood T cell repertoires in COVID-19. About the study: Collection of acute and convalescent COVID-19 samples took place in the United States, Italy and Spain. PBMCs, B-cell-depleted T cells, or T cells were the source of the cDNA or gDNA that made up the material.

Germline CDR1 and CDR2: MNHEY and SVGAGI. The ends lost 8 bases at V and 0 bases at J; junction bases unmatched: 7. The CDR3 runs to 15 residues. This table comes from immunoSEQ multiplex PCR, and its TCRdb copy is limited to in-frame clones, with some not included. The profile shows about 69,000 clones, approximately 83% of them singletons. This receptor was obtained from a middle-aged man with COVID-19, enrolled during active disease. V is TRBV6-5 and J is TRBJ1-5, with 7 bases that match TRBD1. The material sequenced was peripheral blood. CDR3 sequence reads: CASRDSYNSNQPQHF. The CDR3, as DNA: TGTGCCAGCCGGGACAGTTACAATAGCAATCAGCCCCAGCATTTT.